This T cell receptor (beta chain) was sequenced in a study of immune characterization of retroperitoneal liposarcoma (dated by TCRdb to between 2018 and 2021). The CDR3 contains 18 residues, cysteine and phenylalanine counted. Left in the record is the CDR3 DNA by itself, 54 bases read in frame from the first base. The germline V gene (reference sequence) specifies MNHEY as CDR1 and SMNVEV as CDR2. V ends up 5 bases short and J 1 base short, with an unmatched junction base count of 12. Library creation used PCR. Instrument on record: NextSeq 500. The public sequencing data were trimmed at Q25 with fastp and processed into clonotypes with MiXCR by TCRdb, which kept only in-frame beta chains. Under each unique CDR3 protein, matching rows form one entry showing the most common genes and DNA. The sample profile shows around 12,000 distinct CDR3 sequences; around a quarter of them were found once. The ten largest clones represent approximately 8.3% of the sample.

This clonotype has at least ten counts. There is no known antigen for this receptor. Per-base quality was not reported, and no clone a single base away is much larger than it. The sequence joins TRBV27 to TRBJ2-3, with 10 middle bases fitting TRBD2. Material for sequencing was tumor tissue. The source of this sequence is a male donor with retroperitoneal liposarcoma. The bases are TGTGCCAGCAGTCACTCAGCGGGAGGGCCCCCGGGCACAGATACGCAGTATTTT. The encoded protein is CASSHSAGGPPGTDTQYF.